The 27 T cell receptor beta chains below come from one sample, sequenced in a study of T cells in women clearing cervical HPV infection (dated by TCRdb to the late 2010s). Receptor libraries were prepared by the immunoSEQ multiplex PCR assay. The immuneACCESS repertoire file appears here via TCRdb, limited to in-frame rearrangements. These files lack a portion of the clones; in checked studies, under half of the deficit traces to unresolved V genes, and the cause of the others is not known. For this sample, the table gives under 45,000 clones. In total, the top ten clones hold 4.5% to 6% of the sample. Sample: blood buffy coat. The source is a woman between 18 and 70 years old with a cervical HPV16 infection that either progressed to CIN3+ or cleared (not recorded which).

As to this clone: The read halts 3 residues ahead of the CDR3 end, with the missing end drawn from the germline J gene. This rearrangement joins TRBV27 to TRBJ2-7; TRBD2 agrees at 9 bases. CDR1 MNHEY and CDR2 SMNVEV come from the germline V gene (reference sequence). The CDR3 consists of 13 residues. Trimming at V came to 6 bases and at J to 2 bases, leaving 2 bases not matched to a gene. Here the CDR3 reads CASRTSGAYEQYF. CDR3 DNA (partial): TGTGCCAGCAGGACTAGCGGAGCCTACGAG.

The CDR3 protein is CASTDAGQGNYGYTF. CDR3 bases read: TGCGCCAGTACCGACGCTGGACAGGGGAACTATGGC. This chain uses TRBV5-1 with TRBJ1-2; TRBD1 matches at 9 bases. The read is 3 residues too short to cover the CDR3 end, so that end is filled in from the germline J gene. This CDR3 has 15 residues. J gave up 2 bases and V 8 bases, and 10 bases lay outside the gene matches. Germline values: CDR1 SGHRS, CDR2 YFSETQ.

Note on this clone: The sequenced fragment ends 3 residues before the CDR3 boundary, so the rest is inferred from the germline J gene. V gene TRBV19 combines with J gene TRBJ1-4; possible D gene TRBD1, 5 bases. The CDR3 spans 12 residues. Germline loops: CDR1 LNHDA, CDR2 SQIVND (reference sequence). CDR3 region: CASSIAGGILFF. The covered CDR3 bases are TGTGCCAGTAGTATAGCGGGGGGGATA. The whole variable domain, remainder taken from reference TRBV19 and TRBJ1-4, is DGGITQSPKYLFRKEGQNVTLSCEQNLNHDAMYWYRQDPGQGLRLIYYSQIVNDFQKGDIAEGYSVSREKKESFPLTVTSAQKNPTAFYLCASSIAGGILFFGSGTQLSVL.

A remark on this clone: Read sequence stops 3 residues before the CDR3 end, and the germline J gene provides the missing end. The V gene is TRBV2, the J gene TRBJ2-3, with TRBD2 matching over 8 bases. The trim removed 3 bases at V and 0 bases at J, leaving 8 bases unmatched. Germline CDR1 SNHLY, CDR2 FYNNEI. The CDR3 extends over 17 amino acids. CDR3 DNA, as far as it was read: TGTGCCAGCAGTGATCCAGGGATAGCGGGAAGCACAGATACG. This encodes CASSDPGIAGSTDT. From start to end, the CDR3 is CASSDPGIAGSTDTQYF. The whole variable domain, filled in from reference TRBV2 and TRBJ2-3, reads EPEVTQTPSHQVTQMGQEVILRCVPISNHLYFYWYRQILGQKVEFLVSFYNNEISEKSEIFDDQFSVERPDGSNFTLKIRSTKLEDSAMYFCASSDPGIAGSTDTQYFGPGTRLTVL.

The CDR3 here is CSAGTGGFNTEAFF. CDR3 DNA, as far as it was read: TGCAGTGCTGGGACAGGGGGTTTTAACACTGAA. The chain uses TRBV20-1 and TRBJ1-1; 11 nucleotides align to TRBD1. From the germline J gene comes the end of the CDR3, since the read stops 3 residues before it. The CDR3 totals 14 residues. In germline, CDR1 is DFQATT, CDR2 SNEGSKA (reference sequence). Trimming took 5 bases from V and 2 from J; bases not matched to a gene: 4.

As concerns this clone: Read sequence stops 3 residues before the CDR3 end, and the germline J gene provides the missing end. V is TRBV10-2 and J is TRBJ2-1, with TRBD2 matching over 12 bases. V was pared by 0 bases and J by 3 bases, with 6 bases of the junction left unmatched. The germline V gene has CDR1 WSHSY and CDR2 SAAADI. The CDR3 spans 18 residues. The covered CDR3 bases are TGCGCCAGCAGTGAGTCGGGGACTAGCGGGTCCGTCTACAATGAG. It yields the protein CASSESGTSGSVYNE. In full, the CDR3 is CASSESGTSGSVYNEQFF.

A remark on this clone: The sequence runs out 3 residues before the end of the CDR3; the remainder is reconstructed from the germline J gene. This chain uses TRBV2 with TRBJ2-2, with TRBD1 matching over 7 bases. This CDR3 comprises 13 residues. From germline, CDR1 is SNHLY and CDR2 FYNNEI. Losses at the gene ends were 6 bases for V and 5 bases for J; bases not matched to a gene: 3. The CDR3 spells CASRIQGTGELFF. The part of the CDR3 DNA that was read is TGTGCCAGCAGGATACAGGGGACCGGGGAG.

Comments on this clone: The read comes to an end 3 residues before the CDR3 does, leaving the germline J gene to fill in the end. This chain connects TRBV20-1 to TRBJ2-5; D is undetermined. V shed 4 bases and J shed 3 bases, with 6 bases lying between them. The germline CDR1 and CDR2 sequences are DFQATT and SNEGSKA (reference sequence). CDR3 length: 11 residues. CDR3 protein: CSANREETQYF. The part of the CDR3 DNA that was read is TGCAGTGCTAATAGGGAAGAGACC.

Concerning this clone: Sequencing ends 3 residues short of the CDR3 end; the germline J gene provides the rest. J is TRBJ2-7 and V is TRBV6-2 or TRBV6-3; D gene ambiguous. CDR3 length: 13 amino acids. The V and J ends lost 6 bases and 5 bases respectively, with 14 bases between them. Germline loops: CDR1 MNHEY, CDR2 SVGEGT. CDR3 DNA (partial): TGTGCCAGCAGAGCGACGTCTTCCCACGAG. Translation: CASRATSSHE. The complete CDR3 reads CASRATSSHEQYF.

In the case of this clone: The CDR3 extends 3 residues past the end of the read, so its final part is completed from the germline J gene. The chain joins TRBV4-2 to TRBJ2-7, with D possibly matching TRBD1 (6 bases). The germline V gene encodes CDR1 LGHNA and CDR2 YNFKEQ. The ends were cut back, 5 bases at V and 3 bases at J, with 14 bases in the middle. This CDR3 is built from 14 residues. CDR3 loop: CASSASTGYYEQYF. CDR3 DNA (partial): TGTGCCAGCAGCGCCTCAACAGGGTACTACGAG.

As to this clone: The CDR3 goes on 3 residues after the read ends, and that part is filled in from the germline J gene. The chain recombines TRBV19 with TRBJ1-2; perhaps TRBD1 as D (6 bases). CDR1 and CDR2 (germline): LNHDA, SQIVND (reference sequence). This CDR3 region has 13 residues. The CDR3 DNA, read in part, is TGTGCCAGTAGTCCTCCGACAGGCCACGAC. Amino acid sequence: CASSPPTGHD. The CDR3 in its entirety is CASSPPTGHDYTF. Combining the CDR3 with reference TRBV19 and TRBJ1-2 gives the whole variable domain DGGITQSPKYLFRKEGQNVTLSCEQNLNHDAMYWYRQDPGQGLRLIYYSQIVNDFQKGDIAEGYSVSREKKESFPLTVTSAQKNPTAFYLCASSPPTGHDYTFGSGTRLTVV.

About this clone: Read sequence stops 3 residues before the CDR3 end, and the germline J gene provides the missing end. This chain joins TRBV28 and TRBJ1-4; D unclear. The CDR3 spans 15 residues. Trimming took 2 bases from V and 8 from J, leaving 15 bases between them. CDR1 MDHEN and CDR2 SYDVKM come from the germline V gene. CDR3 bases read: TGTGCCAGCAGTTTAGGAGAACTCAGGTGGGAAAAA. Its translation is CASSLGELRWEK. The complete CDR3 sequence is CASSLGELRWEKLFF. The whole variable domain, remainder taken from reference TRBV28 and TRBJ1-4, is DVKVTQSSRYLVKRTGEKVFLECVQDMDHENMFWYRQDPGLGLRLIYFSYDVKMKEKGDIPEGYSVSREKKERFSLILESASTNQTSMYLCASSLGELRWEKLFFGSGTQLSVL.

On this clone itself: The read ends 3 residues shy of where the CDR3 ends; the end is completed using the germline J gene. This chain uses TRBV14 with TRBJ1-1; D remains ambiguous. There are 14 residues in the CDR3. Looked up from germline, CDR1 is SGHDN and CDR2 is FVKESK. Between the trimmed V and J ends, which lost 4 bases and 0 bases, there was a span of 9 bases. CDR3 loop: CASSRPGMNTEAFF. The covered CDR3 bases are TGTGCCAGCAGCCGTCCAGGAATGAACACTGAA.

Remarks on this clone: The CDR3 extends 3 residues past the end of the read, so its final part is completed from the germline J gene. V and J are TRBV7-9 and TRBJ2-5; tentatively, D is TRBD2 (6 bases). Trimming took off 5 bases at V and 3 bases at J, with 13 bases between the two ends. This CDR3 has 14 residues. The germline gives CDR1 SEHNR, CDR2 FQNEAQ (reference sequence). The CDR3 DNA, read in part, is TGTGCCAGCAGCCCAACGGGCGGGGAAGAGACC. Translation: CASSPTGGEET. The complete CDR3 sequence is CASSPTGGEETQYF.

Comments on this clone: The sequence runs out 3 residues before the end of the CDR3; the remainder is reconstructed from the germline J gene. The chain combines TRBV20-1 with TRBJ1-5; TRBD1 agrees at 10 bases. CDR1 is DFQATT, CDR2 SNEGSKA, per germline (reference sequence). With V trimmed by 6 bases and J by 1 base, 9 bases remained unmatched. The CDR3 has 16 amino acids. This CDR3 reads CSAQKSTGGSNQPQHF. The CDR3 bases that were read are TGCAGTGCCCAGAAATCGACAGGGGGCAGCAATCAGCCC.

Incomplete CDR3 DNA: TGTGCCAGCTCACCAGGGACAGCCTCCTACAATGAC. It translates to CASSPGTASYND. The whole CDR3 sequence reads CASSPGTASYNDYTF. V is TRBV18 and J is TRBJ1-2; TRBD1 matches at 7 bases. The sequence runs out 3 residues before the end of the CDR3; the remainder is reconstructed from the germline J gene. The length of the CDR3 is 15 residues. Germline CDR1 reads KGHSH; CDR2 reads LQKENI. Full variable domain (remainder filled in from reference TRBV18 and TRBJ1-2): NAGVMQNPRHLVRRRGQEARLRCSPMKGHSHVYWYRQLPEEGLKFMVYLQKENIIDESGMPKERFSAEFPKEGPSILRIQQVVRGDSAAYFCASSPGTASYNDYTFGSGTRLTVV.

On this clone itself: The read falls 3 residues short of the CDR3 end, and the missing part is taken from the germline J gene. V is TRBV5-6 and J is TRBJ2-7; 10 nucleotides align to TRBD2. The CDR3 runs 15 residues. The J segment lost 4 bases and the V segment lost 3 bases, leaving 7 bases of the junction unmatched. CDR1 is SGHDT, CDR2 YYEEEE, per germline. The DNA read from the CDR3 is TGTGCCAGCAGCTGGTTAGCGGGAGGAAAATACGAG. Protein product: CASSWLAGGKYE. The CDR3, in full, reads CASSWLAGGKYEQYF.

Concerning this clone itself: Coverage ceases 3 residues before the CDR3 finishes, and the germline J gene fills in the end. This sequence joins TRBV7-2 and TRBJ1-2; D unresolved. The CDR3 totals 14 residues. In germline, CDR1 is SGHTA, CDR2 FQGNSA. CDR3 protein: CASSLGRGSDTYTF. CDR3 DNA, as far as it was read: TGTGCCAGCAGCTTAGGGCGGGGATCTGATACC. Drawing the rest from reference TRBV7-2 and TRBJ1-2, the complete variable domain is GAGVSQSPSNKVTEKGKDVELRCDPISGHTALYWYRQSLGQGLEFLIYFQGNSAPDKSGLPSDRFSAERTGGSVSTLTIQRTQQEDSAVYLCASSLGRGSDTYTFGSGTRLTVV.

As to this clone: The missing CDR3 end, 3 residues past where the read stops, is filled in from the germline J gene. This chain links TRBV7-9 with TRBJ1-1; possibly TRBD1 for D (5 bases). CDR3 length: 13 amino acids. CDR1 SEHNR and CDR2 FQNEAQ come from the germline V gene (reference sequence). The sequenced part of the CDR3 DNA is TGTGCCAGCAGCTTAGGGGGCGGGGCCGAA. It specifies CASSLGGGAE. The whole CDR3 region reads CASSLGGGAEAFF. Complete variable domain (other parts from reference TRBV7-9 and TRBJ1-1): DTGVSQNPRHKITKRGQNVTFRCDPISEHNRLYWYRQTLGQGPEFLTYFQNEAQLEKSRLLSDRFSAERPKGSFSTLEIQRTEQGDSAMYLCASSLGGGAEAFFGQGTRLTVV.

Details on this clone: The read is 3 residues too short to cover the CDR3 end, so that end is filled in from the germline J gene. The J gene is TRBJ2-5, the V gene TRBV15, with 10 bases aligning to TRBD2. The germline V gene has CDR1 LNHNV and CDR2 YYDKDF (reference sequence). The CDR3 has 15 residues. V shed 0 bases, J shed 5 bases, and the junction held 3 bases outside the gene matches. The CDR3 spells CATSRDRSGRETQYF. Partial CDR3 DNA: TGTGCCACCAGCAGAGATCGTAGCGGGAGGGAGACC. Combining the CDR3 with reference TRBV15 and TRBJ2-5 gives the whole variable domain DAMVIQNPRYQVTQFGKPVTLSCSQTLNHNVMYWYQQKSSQAPKLLFHYYDKDFNNEADTPDNFQSRRPNTSFCFLDIRSPGLGDTAMYLCATSRDRSGRETQYFGPGTRLLVL.

The CDR3 loop is CAWSVLRVGTQYF. The sequenced part of the CDR3 DNA is TGTGCCTGGAGTGTACTTCGAGTTGGGACC. This chain links TRBV30 with TRBJ2-5; D is unclear. The read finishes 3 residues shy of the CDR3 end, and the germline J gene is used to complete it. The CDR3 has 13 amino acids. CDR1 and CDR2 (germline): GTSNPN, SVGIG (reference sequence). The V end lost 0 bases, the J end lost 7 bases, and 12 bases lay between the germline ends. The variable domain in full, with the rest retrieved from reference TRBV30 and TRBJ2-5, is SQTIHQWPATLVQPVGSPLSLECTVEGTSNPNLYWYRQAAGRGLQLLFYSVGIGQISSEVPQNLSASRPQDRQFILSSKKLLLSDSGFYLCAWSVLRVGTQYFGPGTRLLVL.

On this clone: The read ends 3 residues early relative to the CDR3; the germline J gene fills the gap. V gene TRBV29-1 combines with J gene TRBJ1-1; 10 nucleotides agree with TRBD1. Unmatched junction bases numbered 5, after V lost 6 bases and J lost 1 base. The CDR3 contains 14 residues. Germline V gene data show CDR1 as SQVTM and CDR2 as ANQGSEA. Incomplete CDR3 DNA: TGCAGCGTGCCTAGACAGGGGGCGAACACTGAA. This encodes CSVPRQGANTE. The whole CDR3 region reads CSVPRQGANTEAFF.

A remark on this clone: The CDR3 end lies 3 residues beyond the end of the read and is filled in from the germline J gene. V gene TRBV28 combines with J gene TRBJ2-7; 7 nucleotides match TRBD1. CDR3 length: 12 amino acids. V lost 5 bases, J lost 4 bases, and 2 bases stayed unmatched. Germline V gives CDR1 MDHEN, CDR2 SYDVKM. CDR3: CASSQQGYEQYF. CDR3 bases read: TGTGCCAGCAGTCAACAGGGGTACGAG.

Of note for this clone: The read gets to within 3 residues of the CDR3 end, and the germline J gene fills in the rest. This chain joins TRBV9 and TRBJ2-1, with D uncertain. Looked up from germline, CDR1 is SGDLS and CDR2 is YYNGEE. The germline V and J ends were trimmed by 4 bases and 6 bases, with 17 bases remaining between them. The CDR3 covers 15 residues. Incomplete CDR3 DNA: TGTGCCAGCAGCTTCCTCCACTCCGGCGGCAATGAG. Translating it yields CASSFLHSGGNE. The entire CDR3 protein reads CASSFLHSGGNEQFF. The whole variable domain, remainder taken from reference TRBV9 and TRBJ2-1, is DSGVTQTPKHLITATGQRVTLRCSPRSGDLSVYWYQQSLDQGLQFLIQYYNGEERAKGNILERFSAQQFPDLHSELNLSSLELGDSALYFCASSFLHSGGNEQFFGPGTRLTVL.

Details on this clone: The sequence runs out 3 residues before the end of the CDR3; the remainder is reconstructed from the germline J gene. The V call is TRBV2, the J call TRBJ1-1; no clear D. Germline V gene sequence: CDR1 SNHLY, CDR2 FYNNEI. The CDR3 is made up of 14 amino acids. The DNA read from the CDR3 is TGTGCCAGCAGTGACATTCAAAAATGGGCCGAG. As protein: CASSDIQKWAE. The complete CDR3 protein is CASSDIQKWAEAFF.

On this clone: From the germline J gene comes the end of the CDR3, since the read stops 3 residues before it. The sample contains more than one DNA sequence encoding this CDR3. This chain connects TRBV29-1 to TRBJ2-7; 10 positions agree with TRBD2. After removal of 1 base from V and 3 bases from J, the junction contained 3 bases not matched to a gene. The CDR3 has 14 residues. Germline values: CDR1 SQVTM, CDR2 ANQGSEA. The CDR3 loop is CSVEGLAGDYEQYF. The part of the CDR3 DNA that was read is TGCAGCGTTGAAGGCCTAGCGGGAGACTACGAG.

With respect to this clone: Sequencing ends 3 residues short of the CDR3 end; the germline J gene provides the rest. The chain combines TRBV13 with TRBJ1-2; 7 bases match TRBD1. V shed 9 bases, J shed 0 bases, and the junction held 7 bases outside the gene matches. The germline V gene encodes CDR1 PRHDT and CDR2 FYEKMQ (reference sequence). The CDR3 extends over 14 amino acids. The sequenced CDR3 bases are TGTGCCAGTATTAGCAGGGGGTCTAACTATGGC. This codes for CASISRGSNYG. In full, the CDR3 is CASISRGSNYGYTF.